This TCR beta chain was recorded in a study of human T cells and chemical hapten exposure (dated by TCRdb to about 2021). Background on the whole study: For sensitization, 2% DPC in acetone was applied to an approximately 2 cm by approximately 2 cm area of upper inner arm skin. Throughout the approximately 22-week study period, patients were also given weekly therapeutic DPC doses on the scalp. Patch testing on the upper back used Finn chambers containing 0.01% DPC, with scoring done after 6 days according to International Contact Dermatitis Research Group standards. The mostly female patient cohort included alopecia areata with under or over 50% scalp involvement, alopecia totalis and alopecia universalis. The libraries were sequenced as a pool, and the TCR yield per sample differed mostly because of small variations in library volumes within the pool. The study tracked peripheral blood TCR repertoire changes in vivo during primary and secondary sensitization to the hapten diphenylcyclopropenone (DPC) in alopecia patients. Patient blood was sampled pre-sensitization (week 0) and at 2, 6 and about 24 weeks after DPC sensitization. Blood for TCR sequencing was provided by twenty-nine alopecia patients at one to four time points (pre-sensitization, 2, 6 and 24 weeks). Overall study outcomes, separate from this receptor: After repeated subsampling, changes were observed in the strength of the expansion versus patch-test correlation and in the threshold at which the correlation became significant. Significantly more large CDR3 similarity clusters were formed by expanded TCRs than by pre-sensitization or healthy control sets, consistent with antigen-driven responses. No change with DPC sensitization was found in the number of TCRs above 1 in 1000 frequency, and no evidence of global repertoire structure alterations was found. Alopecia, a presumed autoimmune disease, was present in all patients, so the immune response of the patients might differ from that of healthy individuals. Patch test score was positively correlated with the number of PT1 expanded TCRs, with significance at thresholds 8, 16 and 32 but not at 4.

Receptor libraries were prepared by RACE. Sequencing took place on a NextSeq 500. Library preparation attached unique molecular identifiers to individual cDNA molecules for quantitative, reproducible TCR counting. For every blood RNA sample, sequencing covered both the TCR alpha and TCR beta chains. The paper's data handling went like this. A median of around 100,000 TCRs per sample was observed, with a range of 23,224 to 690,600. The Decombinator software suite was used to annotate the V, J and CDR3 of the TCR reads. For PS versus PT1 abundance plots, all samples were subsampled to the same number of TCRs (28,000). TCRs were defined as expanded if absent before sensitization and observed at least eight times at the 2-week time point. TCRdb reran the public reads through fastp at Q25 and MiXCR, keeping productive beta chains. Rows matching on CDR3 protein sequence are summarized as one entry with the most common DNA and genes. Clone size and V and J calls follow TCRdb, not the original study. The sample table records around 350,000 distinct CDR3 sequences; about 5.4% of these occur just once. The top ten clones comprise around 8% of the sample.

This clonotype came up a few times. The antigen it binds to is not known. Base qualities are not provided; no much larger clone lies one nucleotide away. This sample's time point label indicates: pre-sensitization, week 0. The intended sense of this specimen's treatment or condition label: therapeutic diphenylcyclopropenone sensitization with weekly scalp DPC. Blood at each patch-test visit was drawn before the patch test was applied. To be eligible, patients had to be aged 18 to 70, diagnosed with alopecia and judged suitable for DPC therapy, while pregnant patients were excluded. Total RNA was extracted from unfractionated whole blood that had been collected in Tempus Blood RNA tubes. Reading from cysteine to phenylalanine, the CDR3 counts 13 amino acids. CDR3 DNA is the only sequence kept; it has 39 bases, read in frame from the first base. A distance of 8 bases separates the germline ends of V and J, which lose 3 bases and 5 bases respectively.

The specimen was whole blood, collected in connection with sensitization to the hapten diphenylcyclopropenone (DPC). The sequence derives from a woman under 30 with alopecia areata. Some clones in this sample may be carry-over from other donors' samples. The chain uses TRBV12-3 or TRBV12-4 and TRBJ1-5; the D gene remains uncertain. The sequenced DNA is TGTGCCAGCAGTTTCCGGGAGGATCAGCCCCAGCATTTT. The resulting protein is CASSFREDQPQHF.